The 16 T cell receptor beta chains in this list originate from one sample, sequenced in a study of neurological immune-mediated disorders. Time point noted: longitudinal time-point 1 (baseline). From the 5' RACE reads, TCRdb called clonotypes with MiXCR, one entry per CDR3 protein. The sample records under 90,000 distinct CDR3 sequences, 9.5% to 13% being singletons. The sequenced material came from PBMCs. Source of these receptors: a man aged 25-40 years in good health.

The chain uses TRBV6-4 and TRBJ1-1, with 8 positions matching TRBD1. Germline CDR1 is MRHNA and CDR2 is SNTAGT. The CDR3 contains 18 residues. J lost 0 bases, V lost 0 bases, and 9 bases had no gene match. The CDR3 spells CASSDSVQTGALNTEAFF. The CDR3 nucleotides are TGTGCCAGCAGTGACTCCGTCCAGACAGGGGCCTTGAACACTGAAGCTTTCTTT.

The table lists this clonotype with many counts. The rearrangement uses TRBV5-1 and TRBJ2-5; D might be TRBD2 (5 bases). The germline V gene has CDR1 SGHRS and CDR2 YFSETQ. The CDR3 totals 13 residues. V lost 7 bases and J lost 1, with 11 bases in between. The CDR3 sequence: CASVSSAQETQYF. The CDR3 nucleotides are TGCGCCAGCGTGAGTAGCGCCCAAGAGACCCAGTACTTC.

The genes are TRBV20-1 and TRBJ1-1; D remains ambiguous. Germline loops: CDR1 DFQATT, CDR2 SNEGSKA (reference sequence). This CDR3 has 13 amino acids. With 6 bases removed from V and 0 bases from J, the gap between germline ends came to 11 bases. This CDR3 is CSANPKMNTEAFF. DNA for the CDR3: TGCAGTGCAAACCCGAAGATGAACACTGAAGCTTTCTTT.

This clonotype was picked up many times. The V call is TRBV14, the J call TRBJ2-1, with TRBD2 identical over 8 bases. V gave up 4 bases and J gave up 0 bases; unmatched junction bases: 5. Germline loops: CDR1 SGHDN, CDR2 FVKESK. This CDR3 is 16 amino acids long. CDR3 sequence: CASSRQSGSSYNEQFF. CDR3 DNA: TGTGCCAGCAGCCGGCAGAGCGGGAGCTCCTACAATGAGCAGTTCTTC.

This clonotype was detected many times. The chain combines TRBV5-1 with TRBJ2-5, with D unresolved. Germline V gene lookup returns CDR1 SGHRS and CDR2 YFSETQ. Trimming shortened V by 7 bases and J by 1 base, and 14 bases separated the two germline ends. CDR3 length: 14 amino acids. This chain's CDR3 is CASRVGPAQETQYF. In nucleotides, the CDR3 is TGCGCCAGCCGGGTAGGACCTGCCCAAGAGACCCAGTACTTC.

A few counts support this clonotype. The chain has TRBV7-2 and TRBJ1-1; D remains ambiguous. The ends were cut back, 1 base at V and 0 bases at J, with 3 bases in the middle. CDR3 size: 13 residues. From germline, CDR1 is SGHTA and CDR2 FQGNSA. The CDR3 nucleotides read TGTGCCAGCAGCTTAGTCTTGAACACTGAAGCTTTCTTT. Translated, it gives CASSLVLNTEAFF.

This clonotype has a count of ten or more. The chain uses TRBV19 and TRBJ2-7; 8 bases agree with TRBD1. After removal of 9 bases from V and 7 bases from J, the junction contained 8 bases not matched to a gene. The CDR3 is 12 residues long. Looked up from germline, CDR1 is LNHDA and CDR2 is SQIVND (reference sequence). This chain's CDR3 is CASQGAGDEQYF. The CDR3, as DNA: TGTGCCAGCCAGGGGGCAGGGGATGAGCAGTACTTC.

This clonotype was seen at least ten times. V is TRBV20-1 and J is TRBJ2-3; 9 positions agree with TRBD1. V gave up 6 bases and J gave up 4 bases; unmatched junction bases: 11. There are 15 residues in the CDR3. Germline V CDR1 and CDR2: DFQATT, SNEGSKA (reference sequence). CDR3 in amino acids: CSARTLGQGSDTQYF. CDR3 sequence (DNA): TGCAGTGCCCGGACGTTGGGACAGGGATCAGATACGCAGTATTTT.

This clonotype was recorded many times. CDR3 DNA sequence: TGCGCCAGCAGCTCCGATTTAGAGACCCAGTACTTC. This codes for CASSSDLETQYF. The chain is built from TRBV5-1 and TRBJ2-5, with unresolved D. Trimming left V 3 bases short and J 4 bases short, with 7 bases between. CDR1 and CDR2 from the germline V gene are SGHRS and YFSETQ. The CDR3 extends over 12 amino acids.

This clonotype was observed a handful of times. The chain employs TRBV18 and TRBJ2-2; D unresolved. Trimming cost V 2 bases and J 3 bases, with 4 bases left between them. Germline V gene lookup returns CDR1 KGHSH and CDR2 LQKENI. This CDR3 is built from 13 residues. This CDR3 is CASSPVHTGELFF. CDR3 nucleotides: TGTGCCAGCTCACCAGTTCACACCGGGGAGCTGTTTTTT.

This clonotype has at least ten counts. This chain's CDR3 is CASSLEGTGVREQFF. CDR3 nucleotide sequence: TGCGCCAGCAGCTTGGAGGGGACAGGGGTGCGTGAGCAGTTCTTC. The rearrangement uses TRBV5-1 and TRBJ2-1; 10 nucleotides align to TRBD1. The germline CDR1 and CDR2 sequences are SGHRS and YFSETQ. V lost 0 bases, J lost 9 bases, and 6 bases stayed unmatched. CDR3 length equals 15 residues.

This clonotype was picked up many times. The rearrangement uses TRBV20-1 and TRBJ2-7; D call uncertain. Trimming took 5 bases from V and 4 from J, leaving 9 bases between them. The CDR3 spans 11 residues. Per germline, CDR1 DFQATT and CDR2 SNEGSKA (reference sequence). CDR3 DNA: TGCAGTGCTTTGCCCCAGTACGAGCAGTACTTC. Translated, it gives CSALPQYEQYF.

This clonotype appeared many times. This chain joins TRBV14 and TRBJ2-1, with D uncertain. The V and J ends lost 0 bases and 0 bases respectively, with 9 bases between them. The CDR3 has 16 residues. Germline loops: CDR1 SGHDN, CDR2 FVKESK. DNA of the CDR3: TGTGCCAGCAGCCAAGACAAGACAAGCTCCTACAATGAGCAGTTCTTC. Amino acids: CASSQDKTSSYNEQFF. Based on the CDR3 plus reference TRBV14 and TRBJ2-1, the full variable domain is EAGVTQFPSHSVIEKGQTVTLRCDPISGHDNLYWYRRVMGKEIKFLLHFVKESKQDESGMPNNRFLAERTGGTYSTLKVQPAELEDSGVYFCASSQDKTSSYNEQFFGPGTRLTVL.

This clonotype was detected many times. This chain links TRBV14 with TRBJ2-7; D is unclear. Trimming stripped 4 bases from V and 0 bases from J, with 13 bases between. The CDR3 consists of 15 residues. Germline V gene data show CDR1 as SGHDN and CDR2 as FVKESK. This CDR3 is CASSLPPPFSYEQYF. The CDR3, as DNA: TGTGCCAGCAGCCTGCCCCCCCCGTTCTCCTACGAGCAGTACTTC.

This clonotype was detected ten times or more. This chain links TRBV6-1 with TRBJ1-5; a weak D match, TRBD1 (6 bases). The CDR3 is 15 residues long. Germline V gene sequence: CDR1 MNHNS, CDR2 SASEGT. Trimming took off 5 bases at V and 3 bases at J, with 14 bases between the two ends. The CDR3 protein is CASSKQDRLNQPQHF. The CDR3 DNA follows: TGTGCCAGCAGTAAACAGGACAGACTCAATCAGCCCCAGCATTTT.

This clonotype was observed at least ten times. The gene calls are TRBV5-1 and TRBJ2-3; the D gene is possibly TRBD1 (5 bases). Per germline, CDR1 SGHRS and CDR2 YFSETQ. Trimming stripped 4 bases from V and 0 bases from J, with 18 bases between. This CDR3 region has 17 residues. Here the CDR3 reads CASSPPRQKTSTDTQYF. In DNA form, the CDR3 reads TGCGCCAGCAGCCCTCCGCGACAGAAAACTAGCACAGATACGCAGTATTTT.